In this sample, the clone carrying this TCR beta chain turned up many times. As yet, its antigen is unknown. TCRdb ran MiXCR on the reads and lists one entry per CDR3 protein. The repertoire holds about 100,000 distinct CDR3 sequences, roughly 39% seen once, with around 70% in the top ten. The length of the CDR3 is 17 residues. Germline lookup yields CDR1 SEHNR and CDR2 FQNEAQ (reference sequence). Trimming removed 5 bases at V and 0 bases at J, with 17 bases between. This entry is derived from a study of T cell repertoires in cytomegalovirus infection. The input for sequencing was CD8+ T cells from cultured PBMCs, taken from culture after CMV antigen stimulation. The genes are TRBV7-9 and TRBJ2-1; D is unclear. The receptor comes from a human donor in good health (CMV status not recorded). Some clones in this sample may be carry-over from other donors' samples. The CDR3 region is CASSRTDLRYSYNEQFF. The CDR3 DNA sequence: TGTGCCAGCAGCCGCACGGACCTTCGTTACTCCTACAATGAGCAGTTCTTC.